This is a list of T cell receptor beta chains from one sample in a study of T cells in Graves' hyperthyroidism and ophthalmopathy. In TCRdb, the multiplex PCR reads were re-called with MiXCR into one record per CDR3 protein. The data show 700,000 or so distinct CDR3 sequences, around 15% seen once. Sequencing was performed on blood. The receptors were sampled from a young man with Graves' hyperthyroidism. Both conserved end residues are part of each CDR3. The D gene is left open where the match is weak. For some rows the clone size is stated as once, few or many, or as a class when expanded; others skip it.

D | J | size | V | CDR3 | DNA
. | TRBJ2-7 | . | TRBV9 | CASNREGSYEQYF | TGTGCCAGCAACCGGGAAGGTTCCTACGAGCAGTACTTC
TRBD2 | TRBJ2-7 | few | TRBV19 | CASRPTSGSHEQYF | TGTGCCAGTAGACCTACTAGCGGGAGCCACGAGCAGTACTTC
TRBD2 | TRBJ2-1 | few | TRBV20-1 | CSARPGTSGFFNEQFF | TGCAGTGCTAGACCCGGGACTAGCGGGTTCTTCAATGAGCAATTCTTC
TRBD2 | TRBJ2-1 | . | TRBV7-9 | CASSLGGLKSYNEQFF | TGTGCCAGCAGCTTAGGGGGACTAAAGTCCTACAATGAGCAGTTCTTC
. | TRBJ2-2 | . | TRBV6-5 | CASSYRANTGELFF | TGTGCCAGCAGTTACAGGGCGAACACCGGGGAGCTGTTTTTT
. | TRBJ1-1 | few | TRBV10-3 | CAISEREAEAFF | TGTGCCATCAGTGAGAGGGAGGCTGAAGCTTTCTTT
. | TRBJ2-3 | . | TRBV13 | CASSLFGGGGDTQYF | TGTGCCAGCAGCTTGTTTGGGGGAGGGGGAGATACGCAGTATTTT
. | TRBJ1-5 | . | TRBV27 | CASRAGTGSDQPQHF | TGTGCCAGCAGAGCCGGGACGGGATCGGATCAGCCCCAGCATTTT
TRBD1 | TRBJ2-5 | many | TRBV28 | CASSTGTGLQETQYF | TGTGCCAGCAGTACCGGGACAGGACTACAAGAGACCCAGTACTTC
. | TRBJ2-3 | many | TRBV28 | CAGQSSSGTDTQYF | TGTGCCGGACAGAGCTCTTCGGGCACAGATACGCAGTATTTT
TRBD2 | TRBJ2-1 | few | TRBV28 | CASSSRLAGSYNEQFF | TGTGCCAGCAGTTCCCGACTAGCGGGTTCCTACAATGAGCAGTTCTTC
TRBD2 | TRBJ2-7 | many | TRBV20-1 | CSARNGLAGTYEQYF | TGCAGTGCTAGGAACGGACTAGCGGGAACCTACGAGCAGTACTTC
TRBD1 | TRBJ2-7 | many | TRBV28 | CASSLGTGMYEQYF | TGTGCCAGCAGTTTAGGGACAGGGATGTACGAGCAGTACTTC
. | TRBJ2-7 | . | TRBV20-1 | CSASRASDAYEQYF | TGCAGTGCTAGTCGGGCTAGCGACGCCTACGAGCAGTACTTC
TRBD1 | TRBJ2-2 | . | TRBV14 | CASSQKMGDRGSAGELFF | TGTGCCAGCAGCCAAAAGATGGGAGACAGGGGAAGCGCCGGGGAGCTGTTTTTT
. | TRBJ1-3 | . | TRBV12-3/TRBV12-4 | CASSLGVRPRSGNTIYF | TGTGCCAGCAGTTTAGGGGTTAGGCCCCGCTCTGGAAACACCATATATTTT
. | TRBJ1-1 | many | TRBV10-2 | CASTHRTDTEAFF | TGCGCCAGCACCCACCGGACAGACACTGAAGCTTTCTTT
TRBD1 | TRBJ2-7 | . | TRBV20-1 | CSARDSRGLGQGPYEQYF | TGCAGTGCTAGAGATAGTAGGGGCCTAGGACAGGGACCCTACGAGCAGTACTTC
. | TRBJ2-1 | . | TRBV7-9 | CATLEEPVRSYNEQFF | TGTGCCACCCTCGAGGAACCTGTCCGGTCCTACAATGAGCAGTTCTTC
. | TRBJ2-7 | few | TRBV28 | CASSFATGYSYEQYF | TGTGCCAGCAGTTTTGCCACAGGTTACTCCTACGAGCAGTACTTC
. | TRBJ2-7 | many | TRBV6-2/TRBV6-3 | CASSYNRPYEQYF | TGTGCCAGCAGTTACAACAGGCCCTACGAGCAGTACTTC
. | TRBJ2-3 | many | TRBV30 | CAWSHAGTDTQYF | TGTGCCTGGAGTCATGCGGGTACAGATACGCAGTATTTT
. | TRBJ1-5 | many | TRBV30 | CAWGRGDQPQHF | TGTGCCTGGGGGCGGGGAGATCAGCCCCAGCATTTT
TRBD1 | TRBJ2-2 | . | TRBV29-1 | CSATGGVTGELFF | TGCAGCGCGACAGGGGGAGTCACCGGGGAGCTGTTTTTT
TRBD2 | TRBJ2-1 | . | TRBV28 | CASSSGGGPYNEQFF | TGTGCCAGCAGTTCTGGGGGAGGGCCCTACAATGAGCAGTTCTTC
. | TRBJ1-1 | many | TRBV7-2 | CASSLVGAETTRTHTEAFF | TGTGCCAGCAGCTTAGTCGGGGCGGAGACCACTAGAACGCACACTGAAGCTTTCTTT
TRBD2 | TRBJ2-5 | . | TRBV7-2 | CASSSHGGLAGGETQYF | TGTGCCAGCAGCTCCCACGGGGGACTAGCGGGAGGAGAGACCCAGTACTTC
. | TRBJ1-1 | . | TRBV7-2 | CASSLQRGTEAFF | TGTGCCAGCAGCTTACAGCGGGGCACTGAAGCTTTCTTT
. | TRBJ1-4 | many | TRBV7-3 | CASSFGQGEKLFF | TGTGCCAGCAGCTTCGGACAAGGGGAAAAACTGTTTTTT
. | TRBJ2-4 | many | TRBV28 | CASSSWQERAKNIQYF | TGTGCCAGCAGTTCCTGGCAGGAGAGGGCCAAAAACATTCAGTACTTC
TRBD2 | TRBJ2-1 | many | TRBV20-1 | CSADKSLAGASNEQFF | TGCAGTGCCGATAAGTCCCTAGCGGGAGCCTCCAATGAGCAGTTCTTC
. | TRBJ1-2 | . | TRBV4-1 | CASSHPRTVYGYTF | TGCGCCAGCAGCCACCCCAGGACAGTTTATGGCTACACCTTC
TRBD2 | TRBJ2-7 | many | TRBV6-2/TRBV6-3 | CASSYPTGTRVGAQYF | TGTGCCAGCAGTTACCCCACCGGGACTAGAGTCGGCGCGCAGTACTTC
. | TRBJ2-3 | . | TRBV30 | CAWSVPGDWGTQYF | TGTGCCTGGAGTGTACCGGGGGATTGGGGTACGCAGTATTTT
. | TRBJ1-4 | . | TRBV19 | CASNPGREKLFF | TGTGCCAGTAACCCAGGACGGGAAAAACTGTTTTTT
. | TRBJ1-4 | few | TRBV28 | CASRKIWDLNEKLFF | TGTGCCAGCAGAAAAATATGGGACCTTAATGAAAAACTGTTTTTT
. | TRBJ2-7 | many | TRBV19 | CASSIDGRGGVHRYEQYF | TGTGCCAGTAGTATAGACGGGAGAGGAGGGGTCCATCGATACGAGCAGTACTTC
. | TRBJ2-3 | . | TRBV6-1 | CAVGISGIPTDTQYF | TGTGCCGTCGGAATAAGCGGAATCCCCACAGATACGCAGTATTTT
TRBD1 | TRBJ2-1 | . | TRBV9 | CASSGQGGNEQFF | TGTGCCAGCAGCGGACAGGGGGGCAATGAGCAGTTCTTC
TRBD1 | TRBJ1-1 | many | TRBV29-1 | CSVGGQGDTEAFF | TGCAGCGTTGGGGGGCAGGGGGACACTGAAGCTTTCTTT
. | TRBJ2-7 | many | TRBV28 | CASTPEGRPSYEQYF | TGTGCCAGCACCCCTGAGGGACGGCCCTCCTACGAGCAGTACTTC
TRBD2 | TRBJ2-7 | many | TRBV27 | CASSISGTSGRFEQYF | TGTGCCAGCAGCATATCCGGGACTAGCGGGAGGTTTGAGCAGTACTTC
. | TRBJ2-2 | few | TRBV14 | CASSQVGGSYTGELFF | TGTGCCAGCAGCCAAGTAGGAGGGTCCTACACCGGGGAGCTGTTTTTT
. | TRBJ1-1 | many | TRBV29-1 | CSVGQLNTEAFF | TGCAGCGTTGGACAGTTGAACACTGAAGCTTTCTTT